The 6 T cell receptor beta chains reported below all come from one sample, sequenced in a study of blood T cell repertoires in COVID-19. The protocol was immunoSEQ multiplex PCR, while the TCRdb copy is restricted to in-frame clones and leaves out a portion. The repertoire includes more than 50,000 clones, roughly 78% of them detected once, and around 10% sits in the top ten. Sequencing was done on a sample of peripheral blood. Every receptor here comes from a human donor in a cohort sampled during active COVID-19.

V and J are TRBV29-1 and TRBJ2-1; D may be TRBD2 (6 bases). CDR1 and CDR2 (germline): SQVTM, ANQGSEA. V was clipped by 7 bases and J by 5 bases, with 18 bases between them. The CDR3 sequence is 14 residues long. The CDR3 DNA reads as TGCAGCGCGGGGGTCCAGCGGACTAACAATGAGCAGTTCTTC. Translating gives CSAGVQRTNNEQFF.

The chain is built from TRBV2 and TRBJ2-3; D gene uncertain. The germline gives CDR1 SNHLY, CDR2 FYNNEI. The CDR3 is made up of 14 amino acids. V gave up 1 base and J gave up 2 bases, with 7 bases separating them. The CDR3 DNA is TGTGCCAGCAGTGAAGGGCCTCACACAGATACGCAGTATTTT. Translated: CASSEGPHTDTQYF.

DNA of the CDR3: TGTGCCAGCAGCTTAACGACCGGGACAGGGAGGGAGACCCAGTACTTC. Translation: CASSLTTGTGRETQYF. The chain is built from TRBV7-2 and TRBJ2-5; 9 nucleotides agree with TRBD1. The CDR3 has 16 residues. Looked up from germline, CDR1 is SGHTA and CDR2 is FQGNSA. V lost 2 bases to trimming and J lost 5 bases; unmatched junction nucleotides: 9. The full variable domain, in which reference TRBV7-2 and TRBJ2-5 provide the parts outside the CDR3, is GAGVSQSPSNKVTEKGKDVELRCDPISGHTALYWYRQSLGQGLEFLIYFQGNSAPDKSGLPSDRFSAERTGGSVSTLTIQRTQQEDSAVYLCASSLTTGTGRETQYFGPGTRLLVL.

The CDR3 DNA reads as TGTGCCAGCAGCCAAGGTCGGCAGGGGGGCGAAAAACTGTTTTTT. Amino acids: CASSQGRQGGEKLFF. The V and J genes are TRBV3-1 (or the pseudogene TRBV3-2) and TRBJ1-4, with 7 bases that match TRBD1. Trimming took 1 base from V and 8 from J; bases not matched to a gene: 7. Germline CDR1 reads LGHDT; CDR2 reads YNNKEL (reference sequence). The CDR3 is made up of 15 amino acids.

V usage is TRBV5-6 and J usage is TRBJ1-2; D not certain. Trimming shortened V by 4 bases and J by 0 bases, and 13 bases separated the two germline ends. The germline CDR1 and CDR2 sequences are SGHDT and YYEEEE. CDR3 length: 15 amino acids. CDR3 region: CASSLRQATNYGYTF. Here the CDR3 DNA reads TGTGCCAGCAGCCTCCGGCAGGCTACTAACTATGGCTACACCTTC.

This clone was observed a single time. The chain is built from TRBV18 and TRBJ2-1; TRBD1 aligns across 9 bases. Unmatched junction bases numbered 9, after V lost 3 bases and J lost 6 bases. This CDR3 has 16 amino acids. CDR1 is KGHSH, CDR2 LQKENI, per germline. This CDR3 is CASSPPGQGFFNEQFF. The CDR3 DNA reads TGTGCCAGCTCACCCCCGGGACAGGGATTTTTCAATGAGCAGTTCTTC.